This section outlines one T cell receptor (beta chain) sequence together with its context. These data come from a study of blood T cells in healthy people across ages. Using a J-beta primer mix together with a sample-barcoded 5' primer, a second PCR was run for roughly 6 to 12 cycles. TCRdb itself ran the 5' RACE reads through MiXCR, one entry per CDR3 protein. The sample carries some 640,000 distinct CDR3 sequences, roughly 30% recorded once. V was trimmed by 3 bases and J by 0 bases, leaving 6 bases between them. CDR3 length equals 14 residues. Per germline, CDR1 MNHEY and CDR2 SMNVEV (reference sequence). Every participating donor contributed about 10 milliliters of peripheral blood through a draw.

This receptor was taken from a woman older than 75 in good health. The sample taken for sequencing was blood. V is TRBV27 and J is TRBJ2-1; the D is unclear. Here the CDR3 reads CASSFVSSYNEQFF. CDR3 nucleotides: TGTGCCAGCAGTTTCGTCTCCTCCTACAATGAGCAGTTCTTC.